These 6 T cell receptor beta chains were sequenced from one sample in a study of blood T cell repertoires in COVID-19. TCRdb's table, derived via immunoSEQ multiplex PCR, lists solely in-frame clones and lacks some. Of a few hundred thousand clones listed, less than 90% are singletons. Material: peripheral blood. Receptors were obtained from a man aged 60 to 75 who had recovered from COVID-19.

The rearrangement joins TRBV5-6 to TRBJ2-7, with 11 bases that match TRBD1. The CDR3 covers 15 residues. Germline V gene sequence: CDR1 SGHDT, CDR2 YYEEEE. With 2 bases clipped from V and 4 bases from J, the junction kept 5 bases outside the gene matches. CDR3 loop: CASSFRTGGRYEQYF. The CDR3 coding sequence is TGTGCCAGCAGCTTTCGGACAGGGGGCAGGTACGAGCAGTACTTC.

V and J are TRBV5-8 and TRBJ2-6; the match to TRBD1 covers 7 bases. The CDR3 extends over 18 amino acids. Unmatched junction bases numbered 9, after V lost 1 base and J lost 2 bases. Germline loops: CDR1 SGHTS, CDR2 YDEGEE. The CDR3 region is CASSLILGTGAGANVLTF. In DNA, the CDR3 is TGTGCCAGCAGCTTGATCTTGGGCACAGGGGCTGGGGCCAACGTCCTGACTTTC.

This chain joins TRBV7-2 and TRBJ2-7, with 7 bases lining up with TRBD1. The CDR3 covers 16 residues. CDR1 is SGHTA and CDR2 is FQGNSA in the germline V gene. Losses at the gene ends were 8 bases for V and 3 bases for J; bases not matched to a gene: 16. The CDR3 region is CASLREGQSTRYEQYF. The DNA for the CDR3 is TGTGCCAGCCTAAGAGAGGGACAGTCCACCCGCTACGAGCAGTACTTC.

The rearrangement links TRBV6-5 to TRBJ1-3; D gene uncertain. The CDR3 runs to 14 residues. Germline V CDR1 and CDR2: MNHEY, SVGAGI. V lost 2 bases to trimming and J lost 0 bases, with 5 bases between them. CDR3 sequence (DNA): TGTGCCAGCAGTTACGGGAGCTCTGGAAACACCATATATTTT. It encodes CASSYGSSGNTIYF.

The rearrangement joins TRBV7-9 to TRBJ1-5; weak D call: TRBD1 (6 bases). Germline CDR1 SEHNR, CDR2 FQNEAQ (reference sequence). This CDR3 has 13 residues. The germline V and J ends were trimmed by 5 bases and 7 bases, with 12 bases remaining between them. CDR3 nucleotide sequence: TGTGCCAGCAGCCAAGGTGGGGGCCAGCCCCAGCATTTT. It encodes CASSQGGGQPQHF.

The J gene is TRBJ2-1, the V gene TRBV10-3; D might be TRBD2 (5 bases). V lost 6 bases to trimming and J lost 2 bases, with 20 bases between them. Germline V gene sequence: CDR1 ENHRY, CDR2 SYGVKD. The CDR3 extends over 17 amino acids. This chain's CDR3 is CAISQGGPRATYNEQFF. The CDR3 bases are TGTGCCATCAGCCAAGGCGGGCCCCGAGCTACCTACAATGAGCAGTTCTTC.